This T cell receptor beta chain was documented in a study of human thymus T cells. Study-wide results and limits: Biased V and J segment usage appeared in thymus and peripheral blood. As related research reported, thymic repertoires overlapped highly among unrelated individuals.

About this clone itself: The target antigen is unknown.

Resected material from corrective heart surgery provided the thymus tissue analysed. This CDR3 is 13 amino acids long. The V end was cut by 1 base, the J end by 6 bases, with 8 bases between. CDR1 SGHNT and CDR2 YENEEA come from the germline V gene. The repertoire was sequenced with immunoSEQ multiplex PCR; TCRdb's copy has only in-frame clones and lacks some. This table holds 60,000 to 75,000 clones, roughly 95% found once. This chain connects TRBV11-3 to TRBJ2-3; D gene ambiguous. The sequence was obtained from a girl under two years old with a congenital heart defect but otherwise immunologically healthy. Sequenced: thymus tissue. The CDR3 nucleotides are TGTGCCAGCAGCTTAGGGAGTGGGGATACGCAGTATTTT. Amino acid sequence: CASSLGSGDTQYF.